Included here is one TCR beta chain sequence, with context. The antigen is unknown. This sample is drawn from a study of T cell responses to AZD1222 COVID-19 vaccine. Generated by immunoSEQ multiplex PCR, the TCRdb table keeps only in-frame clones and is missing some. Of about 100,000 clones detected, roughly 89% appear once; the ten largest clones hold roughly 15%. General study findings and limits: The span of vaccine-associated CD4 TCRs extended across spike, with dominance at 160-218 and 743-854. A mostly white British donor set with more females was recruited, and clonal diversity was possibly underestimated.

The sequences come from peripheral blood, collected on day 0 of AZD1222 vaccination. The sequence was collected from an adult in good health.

In DNA form, the CDR3 reads TGCGCCAGCAGTCAGGAGGGGGCCCATGGCTACACCTTC. Translating gives CASSQEGAHGYTF. The J gene is TRBJ1-2, the V gene TRBV23-1; 7 positions agree with TRBD1. TRBV23-1 is identified as an open reading frame with a role that is uncertain. The CDR3 runs 13 residues. The V segment lost 3 bases and the J segment 6 bases; nucleotides outside the gene matches: 4.